This T cell receptor (beta chain) stems from a study of technical replicates of blood from four donors. The repertoire was sequenced with immunoSEQ multiplex PCR; TCRdb's copy has only in-frame clones and lacks some. The table records 80,000 or so clones, around 94% of them present only once. The CDR3 runs to 14 residues. The ends lost 7 bases at V and 4 bases at J; junction bases unmatched: 8. Germline V gene data show CDR1 as MNHNS and CDR2 as SASEGT. The sequence was collected from a human donor in good health. The chain has TRBV6-1 and TRBJ1-1; 8 bases line up with TRBD1. Sample: T cells isolated from PBMCs. This CDR3 is CASKDRASFTEAFF. The CDR3 DNA sequence: TGTGCCAGCAAGGACAGGGCGAGCTTCACTGAAGCTTTCTTT.